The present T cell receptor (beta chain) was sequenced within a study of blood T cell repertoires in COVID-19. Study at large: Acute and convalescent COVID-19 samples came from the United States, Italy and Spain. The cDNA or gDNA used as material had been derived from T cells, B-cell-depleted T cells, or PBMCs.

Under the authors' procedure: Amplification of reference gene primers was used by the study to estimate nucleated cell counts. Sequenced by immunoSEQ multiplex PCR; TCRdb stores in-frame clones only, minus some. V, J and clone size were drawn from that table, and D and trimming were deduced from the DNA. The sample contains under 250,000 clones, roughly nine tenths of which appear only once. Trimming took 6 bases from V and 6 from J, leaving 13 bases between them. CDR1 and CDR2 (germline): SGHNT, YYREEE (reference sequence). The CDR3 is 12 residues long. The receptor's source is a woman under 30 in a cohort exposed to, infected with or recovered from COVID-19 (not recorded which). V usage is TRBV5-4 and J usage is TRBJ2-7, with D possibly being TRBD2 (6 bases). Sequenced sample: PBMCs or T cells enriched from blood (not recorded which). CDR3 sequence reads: CASKTEGGEQYF. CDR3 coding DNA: TGTGCCAGCAAAACCGAGGGAGGCGAGCAGTACTTC.